Each of the 24 T cell receptor beta chains below was sequenced from the same sample in a study of identical twins. Via MiXCR, TCRdb re-called the 5' RACE reads, giving one row per CDR3 protein. In the table there are 450,000 or so distinct CDR3 sequences, less than 25% of which are singletons. The sample also formed part of further work on T cells expressing NK-cell markers.

The sequenced sample was CD4+ T cells sorted from blood. The receptors here all came from a woman aged 18-29 years in good health.

V gene TRBV19 combines with J gene TRBJ1-1, with a weak D call TRBD1 (6 bases). This CDR3 is 15 amino acids long. In germline, CDR1 is LNHDA, CDR2 SQIVND (reference sequence). V lost 3 bases to trimming and J lost 6 bases, with 17 bases between them. The CDR3 here is CASSMFPGRGAEAFF. CDR3 coding DNA: TGTGCCAGTAGTATGTTTCCAGGCAGGGGCGCTGAAGCTTTCTTT.

This clonotype was observed a handful of times. The chain uses TRBV5-6 and TRBJ1-1, with D possibly being TRBD1 (6 bases). CDR1 is SGHDT, CDR2 YYEEEE, per germline. The CDR3 extends over 15 amino acids. Between the trimmed V and J ends, which lost 0 bases and 0 bases, there was a span of 9 bases. The CDR3 is CASSLVGDMNTEAFF. The CDR3 DNA sequence: TGTGCCAGCAGCTTGGTTGGGGACATGAACACTGAAGCTTTCTTT. Full variable domain (outside the CDR3, taken from reference TRBV5-6 and TRBJ1-1): DAGVTQSPTHLIKTRGQQVTLRCSPKSGHDTVSWYQQALGQGPQFIFQYYEEEERQRGNFPDRFSGHQFPNYSSELNVNALLLGDSALYLCASSLVGDMNTEAFFGQGTRLTVV.

The rearrangement links TRBV2 to TRBJ1-5; no clear D. Trimming left V 5 bases short and J 0 bases short, with 5 bases between. The CDR3 runs 13 residues. Germline CDR1 is SNHLY and CDR2 is FYNNEI. CDR3 nucleotides: TGTGCCAGCAGTCGGCTTAGCAATCAGCCCCAGCATTTT. Protein sequence: CASSRLSNQPQHF.

The genes are TRBV20-1 and TRBJ2-3; 14 nucleotides agree with TRBD2. Germline loops: CDR1 DFQATT, CDR2 SNEGSKA (reference sequence). The CDR3 loop spans 15 amino acids. The ends lost 6 bases at V and 4 bases at J; junction bases unmatched: 6. This chain's CDR3 is CSATGTSGGPDTQYF. For the CDR3, the DNA is TGCAGTGCGACCGGGACTAGCGGGGGCCCAGATACGCAGTATTTT.

The V call is TRBV28, the J call TRBJ2-7; D is unclear. This CDR3 has 14 residues. V was shortened by 2 bases and J by 0 bases, with 8 bases between the two germline ends. Germline V gene data show CDR1 as MDHEN and CDR2 as SYDVKM. The CDR3 reads CASSLPAGSYEQYF. The DNA of the CDR3 is TGTGCCAGCAGTTTACCGGCCGGCTCCTACGAGCAGTACTTC.

V usage is TRBV12-3 or TRBV12-4 and J usage is TRBJ2-5, with TRBD2 matching over 7 bases. The ends lost 1 base at V and 2 bases at J; junction bases unmatched: 4. The CDR3 spans 15 residues. Written as DNA, the CDR3 is TGTGCCAGCAGTTTAGAGGCTAGCGGACAAGAGACCCAGTACTTC. Protein product: CASSLEASGQETQYF.

This clonotype has only a few counts. The V gene is TRBV7-2, the J gene TRBJ2-5; D not certain. The CDR3 is made up of 13 amino acids. In germline, CDR1 is SGHTA, CDR2 FQGNSA. Trimming cost V 4 bases and J 0 bases, with 6 bases left between them. CDR3 sequence: CASSSQYQETQYF. The CDR3 DNA is TGTGCCAGCAGCTCCCAGTACCAAGAGACCCAGTACTTC.

This clonotype has just a few counts. The chain employs TRBV29-1 and TRBJ1-1; no reliable D call. The CDR3 is 14 amino acids. The ends were cut back, 0 bases at V and 1 base at J, with 9 bases in the middle. The germline V gene encodes CDR1 SQVTM and CDR2 ANQGSEA. The CDR3 nucleotides are TGCAGCGTTGAAGATGGACCTAAGAACACTGAAGCTTTCTTT. Translated, it gives CSVEDGPKNTEAFF.

This clonotype was seen ten or more times. CDR3 loop: CASSLGSRVSLEPFF. The DNA for the CDR3 is TGTGCCAGCAGTTTAGGGTCGAGAGTATCTCTCGAGCCTTTCTTT. J is TRBJ1-1 and V is TRBV12-3 or TRBV12-4, with D hard to call. The CDR3 length is 15 residues. The ends were cut back, 1 base at V and 12 bases at J, with 21 bases in the middle.

The genes are TRBV7-9 and TRBJ2-7; D is ambiguous. This CDR3 spans 17 amino acids. Germline loops: CDR1 SEHNR, CDR2 FQNEAQ (reference sequence). Trimming left V 1 base short and J 2 bases short, with 18 bases between. As DNA, the CDR3 is TGTGCCAGCAGCTTAGGACACTTGGAAAGGGCGACCTACGAGCAGTACTTC. It specifies CASSLGHLERATYEQYF.

The chain joins TRBV6-1 to TRBJ2-7, with TRBD2 as a possible D gene (6 bases). Germline V lookup: CDR1 MNHNS, CDR2 SASEGT. The CDR3 loop spans 14 amino acids. Trimming cost V 6 bases and J 3 bases, with 15 bases left between them. The CDR3: CASSPRGGIYEQYF. CDR3 in DNA: TGTGCCAGCAGCCCCCGTGGAGGGATCTACGAGCAGTACTTC.

The V gene is TRBV29-1, the J gene TRBJ2-1; the D gene is possibly TRBD2 (5 bases). V was cut by 5 bases and J by 6 bases, with 14 bases left in between. The CDR3 has 13 residues. CDR1 and CDR2 (germline): SQVTM, ANQGSEA. CDR3 region: CSVMKRAANEQFF. Written as DNA, the CDR3 is TGCAGCGTTATGAAGAGGGCGGCCAATGAGCAGTTCTTC.

This clonotype was seen more than once but under ten times. The chain uses TRBV5-1 and TRBJ1-4, with D tentatively TRBD1 (5 bases). Germline-derived CDR1 and CDR2 are SGHRS and YFSETQ. V shed 4 bases and J shed 0 bases, with 10 bases lying between them. The CDR3 spans 15 residues. CDR3 protein: CASSLQQATNEKLFF. CDR3 in DNA: TGCGCCAGCAGCCTCCAACAGGCAACTAATGAAAAACTGTTTTTT.

The V gene is TRBV7-2, the J gene TRBJ2-1; 8 positions agree with TRBD2. Per the germline V gene, CDR1 is SGHTA and CDR2 is FQGNSA. The CDR3 is made up of 16 amino acids. The trim removed 5 bases at V and 6 bases at J, leaving 12 bases unmatched. CDR3 loop: CASSPPGTRGSNEQFF. CDR3 bases: TGTGCCAGCAGCCCGCCTGGGACTAGAGGGTCCAATGAGCAGTTCTTC.

This clonotype has just a few counts. The V call is TRBV9, the J call TRBJ1-2; D is unresolved. Germline CDR1 SGDLS, CDR2 YYNGEE. Trimming took off 0 bases at V and 4 bases at J, with 10 bases between the two ends. CDR3 length equals 14 residues. The CDR3 nucleotides read TGTGCCAGCAGCGTAGCTACTGGTGCCTATGGCTACACCTTC. Translated: CASSVATGAYGYTF. Using reference TRBV9 and TRBJ1-2 for the parts outside the CDR3, the full variable domain is DSGVTQTPKHLITATGQRVTLRCSPRSGDLSVYWYQQSLDQGLQFLIQYYNGEERAKGNILERFSAQQFPDLHSELNLSSLELGDSALYFCASSVATGAYGYTFGSGTRLTVV.

The chain is built from TRBV6-1 and TRBJ1-2, with D hard to call. This CDR3 spans 13 amino acids. Trimming left V 7 bases short and J 4 bases short, with 13 bases between. Germline lookup yields CDR1 MNHNS and CDR2 SASEGT. The CDR3 region is CASIDRGTYGYTF. CDR3 sequence (DNA): TGTGCCAGCATCGATCGAGGCACCTATGGCTACACCTTC.

The rearrangement uses TRBV13 and TRBJ2-5; D is possibly TRBD1 or TRBD2 (5 bases each). CDR1 PRHDT and CDR2 FYEKMQ come from the germline V gene (reference sequence). The CDR3 covers 18 residues. V was trimmed by 5 bases and J by 3 bases, leaving 25 bases between them. The CDR3 reads CASSQGWASKGVEETQYF. The CDR3 nucleotides read TGTGCCAGCAGCCAGGGCTGGGCTAGCAAAGGAGTCGAAGAGACCCAGTACTTC. Full variable domain (remainder filled in from reference TRBV13 and TRBJ2-5): AAGVIQSPRHLIKEKRETATLKCYPIPRHDTVYWYQQGPGQDPQFLISFYEKMQSDKGSIPDRFSAQQFSDYHSELNMSSLELGDSALYFCASSQGWASKGVEETQYFGPGTRLLVL.

A few counts support this clonotype. V gene TRBV7-3 combines with J gene TRBJ1-6; no clear D. This CDR3 has 13 amino acids. The V end was cut by 4 bases, the J end by 7 bases, with 8 bases between. Looked up from germline, CDR1 is SGHTA and CDR2 is FQGTGA. The CDR3 region has the DNA TGTGCCAGCAGCTCCAACCTGAATTCACCCCTCCACTTT. This codes for CASSSNLNSPLHF. The whole variable domain, remainder taken from reference TRBV7-3 and TRBJ1-6, is GAGVSQTPSNKVTEKGKYVELRCDPISGHTALYWYRQSLGQGPEFLIYFQGTGAADDSGLPNDRFFAVRPEGSVSTLKIQRTERGDSAVYLCASSSNLNSPLHFGNGTRLTVT.

J is TRBJ2-2 and V is TRBV20-1; a weak D match, TRBD2 (5 bases). The germline V and J ends were trimmed by 3 bases and 4 bases, with 18 bases remaining between them. This CDR3 has 16 residues. CDR1 and CDR2 from the germline V gene are DFQATT and SNEGSKA (reference sequence). CDR3 region: CSARLGRGRGTGELFF. The CDR3 DNA reads TGCAGTGCTAGGCTCGGCCGGGGTCGAGGCACCGGGGAGCTGTTTTTT.

This clonotype was seen more than once but under ten times. The rearrangement uses TRBV10-3 and TRBJ1-2; 7 bases are shared with TRBD1. V trimming: 7 bases; J trimming: 8 bases; junction bases outside the gene matches: 10. Germline lookup yields CDR1 ENHRY and CDR2 SYGVKD. This CDR3 has 13 residues. The CDR3 region has the DNA TGTGCCATCACTCAAACAGGGGCCGGAGGCTACACCTTC. Its translation: CAITQTGAGGYTF.

The V and J genes are TRBV5-1 and TRBJ2-5; D is tentatively TRBD1 or TRBD2 (5 bases each). V was trimmed by 4 bases and J by 2 bases, leaving 9 bases between them. Germline assignment: CDR1 SGHRS and CDR2 YFSETQ. This CDR3 is built from 13 residues. The CDR3 loop reads CASSRDQQETQYF. CDR3 bases: TGCGCCAGCAGCCGGGACCAACAAGAGACCCAGTACTTC.

J is TRBJ2-1 and V is TRBV5-1; 8 bases are a match to TRBD2. CDR1 and CDR2 (germline): SGHRS, YFSETQ. Trimming took 4 bases from V and 5 from J; bases not matched to a gene: 8. CDR3 size: 15 residues. In nucleotides, the CDR3 is TGCGCCAGCAGCCGGAGCGGGGGACCTAACAATGAGCAGTTCTTC. Its protein product is CASSRSGGPNNEQFF.

In this sample, this clonotype turned up a few times. J is TRBJ2-7 and V is TRBV12-3 or TRBV12-4; the D gene is possibly TRBD2 (6 bases). Trimming left V 3 bases short and J 3 bases short, with 12 bases between. CDR3 length: 14 amino acids. The DNA of the CDR3 is TGTGCCAGCAGTTTTGATTCGGGGGACTACGAGCAGTACTTC. Its protein product is CASSFDSGDYEQYF.

This rearrangement joins TRBV6-5 to TRBJ2-1; 8 positions agree with TRBD2. The length of the CDR3 is 16 residues. In germline, CDR1 is MNHEY, CDR2 SVGAGI. Trimming removed 0 bases from V and 1 base from J; junction bases left unmatched: 2. This CDR3 is CASSYSLAASYNEQFF. In DNA, the CDR3 is TGTGCCAGCAGTTACTCACTAGCGGCTTCCTACAATGAGCAGTTCTTC.